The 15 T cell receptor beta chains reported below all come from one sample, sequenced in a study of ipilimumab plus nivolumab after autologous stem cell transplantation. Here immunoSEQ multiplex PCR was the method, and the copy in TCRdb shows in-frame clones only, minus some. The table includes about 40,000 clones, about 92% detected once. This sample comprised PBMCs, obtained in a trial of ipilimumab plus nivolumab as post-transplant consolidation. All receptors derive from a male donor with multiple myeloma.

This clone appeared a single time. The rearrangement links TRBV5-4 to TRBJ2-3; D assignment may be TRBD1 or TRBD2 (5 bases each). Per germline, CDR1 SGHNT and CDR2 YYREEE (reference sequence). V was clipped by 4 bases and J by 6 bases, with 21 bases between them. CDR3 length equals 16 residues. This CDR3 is CASSTPGAAQMDTQYF. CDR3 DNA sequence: TGTGCCAGCAGCACACCCGGGGCCGCTCAAATGGATACGCAGTATTTT. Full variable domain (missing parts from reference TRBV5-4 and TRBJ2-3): ETGVTQSPTHLIKTRGQQVTLRCSSQSGHNTVSWYQQALGQGPQFIFQYYREEENGRGNFPPRFSGLQFPNYSSELNVNALELDDSALYLCASSTPGAAQMDTQYFGPGTRLTVL.

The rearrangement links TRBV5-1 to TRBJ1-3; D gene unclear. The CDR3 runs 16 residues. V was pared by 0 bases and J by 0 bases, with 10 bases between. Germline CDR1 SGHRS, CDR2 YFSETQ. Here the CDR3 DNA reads TGCGCCAGCAGCTTGGAGGCAGGCAGCTCTGGAAACACCATATATTTT. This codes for CASSLEAGSSGNTIYF.

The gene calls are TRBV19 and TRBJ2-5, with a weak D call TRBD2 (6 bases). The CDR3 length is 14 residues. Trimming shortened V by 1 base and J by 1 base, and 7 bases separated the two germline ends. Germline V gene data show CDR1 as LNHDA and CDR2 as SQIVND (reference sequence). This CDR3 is CASSIGSGQETQYF. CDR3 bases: TGTGCCAGTAGTATAGGTAGCGGCCAAGAGACCCAGTACTTC.

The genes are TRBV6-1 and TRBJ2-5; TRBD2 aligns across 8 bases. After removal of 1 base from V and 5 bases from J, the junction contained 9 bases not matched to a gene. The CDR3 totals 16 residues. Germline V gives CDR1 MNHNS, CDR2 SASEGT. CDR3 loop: CASSEEPAGVRETQYF. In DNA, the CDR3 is TGTGCCAGCAGTGAAGAGCCAGCGGGAGTGCGGGAGACCCAGTACTTC.

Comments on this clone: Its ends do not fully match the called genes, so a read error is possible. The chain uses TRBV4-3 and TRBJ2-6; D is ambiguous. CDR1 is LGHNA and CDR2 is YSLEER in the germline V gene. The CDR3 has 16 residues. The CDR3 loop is CASSQVLFSEANVLTF. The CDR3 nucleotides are TGCGCCAGCAGCCAAGTGCTTTTCTCTGAGGCCAACGTCCTGACTTTC.

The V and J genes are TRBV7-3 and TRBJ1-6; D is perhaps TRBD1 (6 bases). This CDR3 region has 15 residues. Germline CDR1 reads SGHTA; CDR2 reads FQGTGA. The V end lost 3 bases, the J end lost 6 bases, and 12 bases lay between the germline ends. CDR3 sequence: CASSLVGGPNSPLHF. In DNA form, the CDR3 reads TGTGCCAGCAGCTTGGTGGGGGGGCCTAATTCACCCCTCCACTTT.

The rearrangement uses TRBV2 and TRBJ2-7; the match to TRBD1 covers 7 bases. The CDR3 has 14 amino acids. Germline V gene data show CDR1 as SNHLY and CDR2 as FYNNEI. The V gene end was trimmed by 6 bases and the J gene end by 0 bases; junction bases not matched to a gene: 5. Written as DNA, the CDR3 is TGTGCCAGCAGCCTACGGGACAGCTCCTACGAGCAGTACTTC. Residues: CASSLRDSSYEQYF.

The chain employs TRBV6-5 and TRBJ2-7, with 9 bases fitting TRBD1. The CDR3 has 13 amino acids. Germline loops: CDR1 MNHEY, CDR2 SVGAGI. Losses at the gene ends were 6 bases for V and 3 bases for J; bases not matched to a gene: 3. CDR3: CASRPTGGYEQYF. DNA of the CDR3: TGTGCCAGCAGGCCGACAGGGGGCTACGAGCAGTACTTC.

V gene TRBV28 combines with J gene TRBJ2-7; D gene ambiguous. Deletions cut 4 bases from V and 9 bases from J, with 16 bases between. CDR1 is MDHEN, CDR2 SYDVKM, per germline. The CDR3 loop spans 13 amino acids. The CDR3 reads CASSSGLRNVQYF. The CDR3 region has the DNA TGTGCCAGCAGTTCCGGCCTCAGAAACGTGCAGTACTTC.

CDR3 in DNA: TGTGCCAGCAGCCCCCGGACAGGGGGCGCAGAGACCCAGTACTTC. Translating gives CASSPRTGGAETQYF. The chain uses TRBV5-5 and TRBJ2-5; 11 nucleotides line up with TRBD1. Germline V lookup: CDR1 SGHKS, CDR2 YYEKEE (reference sequence). J gave up 4 bases and V 4 bases, and 6 bases lay outside the gene matches. The CDR3 spans 15 residues.

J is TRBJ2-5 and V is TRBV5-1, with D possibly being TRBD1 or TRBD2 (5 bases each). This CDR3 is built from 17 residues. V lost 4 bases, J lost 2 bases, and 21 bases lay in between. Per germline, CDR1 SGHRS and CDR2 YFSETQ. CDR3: CASSDGVGRASQETQYF. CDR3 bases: TGCGCCAGCAGCGACGGGGTGGGCAGGGCTTCTCAAGAGACCCAGTACTTC.

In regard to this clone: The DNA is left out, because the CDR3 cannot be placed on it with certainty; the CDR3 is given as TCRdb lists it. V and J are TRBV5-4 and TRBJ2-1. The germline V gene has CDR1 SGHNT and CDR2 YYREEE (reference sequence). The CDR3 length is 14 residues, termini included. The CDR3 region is CASSTSSAYNEQFF.

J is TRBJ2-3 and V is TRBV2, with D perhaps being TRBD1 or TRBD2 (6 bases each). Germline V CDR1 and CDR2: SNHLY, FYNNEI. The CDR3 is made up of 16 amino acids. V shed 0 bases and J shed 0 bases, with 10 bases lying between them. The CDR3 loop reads CASSEARGPSTDTQYF. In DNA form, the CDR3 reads TGTGCCAGCAGTGAAGCCCGGGGGCCTAGCACAGATACGCAGTATTTT.

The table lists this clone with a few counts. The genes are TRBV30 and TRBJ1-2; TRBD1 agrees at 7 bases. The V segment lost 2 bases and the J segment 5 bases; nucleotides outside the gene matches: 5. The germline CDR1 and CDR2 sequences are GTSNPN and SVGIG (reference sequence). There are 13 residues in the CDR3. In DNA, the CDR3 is TGTGCCTGGAGTCGGGACAGACCTTATGGCTACACCTTC. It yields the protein CAWSRDRPYGYTF.

This chain's CDR3 is CATSRERNSNQPQHF. CDR3 nucleotides: TGTGCCACCAGCAGAGAGCGGAATAGCAATCAGCCCCAGCATTTT. The chain uses TRBV15 and TRBJ1-5; unclear D gene. The CDR3 has 15 amino acids. Trimming shortened V by 0 bases and J by 0 bases, and 6 bases separated the two germline ends. Per germline, CDR1 LNHNV and CDR2 YYDKDF (reference sequence).